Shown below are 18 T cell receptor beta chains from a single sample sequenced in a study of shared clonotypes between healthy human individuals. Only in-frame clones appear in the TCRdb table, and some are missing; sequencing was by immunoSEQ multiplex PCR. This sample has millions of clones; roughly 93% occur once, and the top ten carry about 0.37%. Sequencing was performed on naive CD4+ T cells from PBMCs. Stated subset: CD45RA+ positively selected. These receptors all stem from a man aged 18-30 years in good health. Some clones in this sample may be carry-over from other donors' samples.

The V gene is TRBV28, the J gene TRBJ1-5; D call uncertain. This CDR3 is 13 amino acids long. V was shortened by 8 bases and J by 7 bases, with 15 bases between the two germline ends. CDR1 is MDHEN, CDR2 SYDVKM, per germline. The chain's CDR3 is CASGRVSGQPQHF. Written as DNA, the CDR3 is TGTGCCAGCGGGAGGGTAAGTGGCCAGCCCCAGCATTTT. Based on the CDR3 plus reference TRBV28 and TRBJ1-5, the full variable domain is DVKVTQSSRYLVKRTGEKVFLECVQDMDHENMFWYRQDPGLGLRLIYFSYDVKMKEKGDIPEGYSVSREKKERFSLILESASTNQTSMYLCASGRVSGQPQHFGDGTRLSIL.

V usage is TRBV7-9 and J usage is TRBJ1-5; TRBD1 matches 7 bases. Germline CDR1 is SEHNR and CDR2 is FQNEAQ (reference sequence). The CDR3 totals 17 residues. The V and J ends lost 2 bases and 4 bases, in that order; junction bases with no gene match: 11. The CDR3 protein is CASSLSRGDRRNQPQHF. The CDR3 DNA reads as TGTGCCAGCAGCTTAAGTAGAGGGGACAGAAGAAATCAGCCCCAGCATTTT.

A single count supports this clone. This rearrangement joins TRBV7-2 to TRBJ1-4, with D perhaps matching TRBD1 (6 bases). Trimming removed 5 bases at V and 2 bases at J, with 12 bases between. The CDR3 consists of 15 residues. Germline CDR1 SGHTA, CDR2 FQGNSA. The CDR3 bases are TGTGCCAGCAGCCGCTCAGGGGCGACTAATGAAAAACTGTTTTTT. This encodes CASSRSGATNEKLFF. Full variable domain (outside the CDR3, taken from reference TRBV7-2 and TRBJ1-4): GAGVSQSPSNKVTEKGKDVELRCDPISGHTALYWYRQSLGQGLEFLIYFQGNSAPDKSGLPSDRFSAERTGGSVSTLTIQRTQQEDSAVYLCASSRSGATNEKLFFGSGTQLSVL.

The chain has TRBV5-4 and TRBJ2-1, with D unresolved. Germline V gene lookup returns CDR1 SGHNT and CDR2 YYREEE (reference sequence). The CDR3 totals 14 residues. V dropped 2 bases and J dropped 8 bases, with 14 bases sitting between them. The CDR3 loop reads CASSFGRGTYEQFF. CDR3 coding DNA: TGTGCCAGCAGCTTCGGACGCGGTACTTATGAGCAGTTCTTC. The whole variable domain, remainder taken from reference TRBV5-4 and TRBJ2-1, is ETGVTQSPTHLIKTRGQQVTLRCSSQSGHNTVSWYQQALGQGPQFIFQYYREEENGRGNFPPRFSGLQFPNYSSELNVNALELDDSALYLCASSFGRGTYEQFFGPGTRLTVL.

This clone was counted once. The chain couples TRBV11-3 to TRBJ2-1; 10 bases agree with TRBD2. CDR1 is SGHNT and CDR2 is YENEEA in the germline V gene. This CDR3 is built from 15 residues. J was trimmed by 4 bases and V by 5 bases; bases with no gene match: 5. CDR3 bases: TGTGCCAGCAGCCCCGAAGCGGGAGGGTACAATGAGCAGTTCTTC. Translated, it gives CASSPEAGGYNEQFF.

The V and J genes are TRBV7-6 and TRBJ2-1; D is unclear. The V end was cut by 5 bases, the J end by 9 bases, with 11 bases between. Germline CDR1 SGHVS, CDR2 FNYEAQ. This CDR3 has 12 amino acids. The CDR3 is CASSRTRGEQFF. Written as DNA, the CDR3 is TGTGCCAGCAGCAGGACCAGAGGTGAGCAGTTCTTC. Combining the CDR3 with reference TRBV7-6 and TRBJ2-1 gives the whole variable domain GAGVSQSPRYKVTKRGQDVALRCDPISGHVSLYWYRQALGQGPEFLTYFNYEAQQDKSGLPNDRFSAERPEGSISTLTIQRTEQRDSAMYRCASSRTRGEQFFGPGTRLTVL.

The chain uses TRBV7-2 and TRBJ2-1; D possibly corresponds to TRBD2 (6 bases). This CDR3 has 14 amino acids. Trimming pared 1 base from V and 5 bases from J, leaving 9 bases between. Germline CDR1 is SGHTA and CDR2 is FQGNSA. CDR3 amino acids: CASSLGLANNEQFF. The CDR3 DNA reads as TGTGCCAGCAGCTTAGGGCTAGCGAACAATGAGCAGTTCTTC.

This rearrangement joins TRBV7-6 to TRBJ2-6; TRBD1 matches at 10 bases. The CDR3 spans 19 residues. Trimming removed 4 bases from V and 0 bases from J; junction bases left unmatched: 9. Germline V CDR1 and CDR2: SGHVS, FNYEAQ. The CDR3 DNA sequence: TGTGCCAGCAGCTGGGCCGAGGACAGGGGGATCTCTGGGGCCAACGTCCTGACTTTC. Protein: CASSWAEDRGISGANVLTF.

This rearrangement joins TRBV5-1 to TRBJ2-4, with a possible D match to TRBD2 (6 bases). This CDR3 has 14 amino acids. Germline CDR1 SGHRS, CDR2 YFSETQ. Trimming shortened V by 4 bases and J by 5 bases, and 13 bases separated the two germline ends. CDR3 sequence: CASSRRVNENIQYF. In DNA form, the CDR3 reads TGCGCCAGCAGCAGGAGGGTTAATGAAAACATTCAGTACTTC.

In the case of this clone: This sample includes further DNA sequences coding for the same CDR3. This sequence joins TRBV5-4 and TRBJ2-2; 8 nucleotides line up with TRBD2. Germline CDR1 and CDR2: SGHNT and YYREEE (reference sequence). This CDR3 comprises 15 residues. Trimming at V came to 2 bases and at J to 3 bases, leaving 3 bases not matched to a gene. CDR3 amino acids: CASSLAGVYTGELFF. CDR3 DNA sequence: TGTGCCAGCAGCTTAGCGGGGGTATACACCGGGGAGCTGTTTTTT.

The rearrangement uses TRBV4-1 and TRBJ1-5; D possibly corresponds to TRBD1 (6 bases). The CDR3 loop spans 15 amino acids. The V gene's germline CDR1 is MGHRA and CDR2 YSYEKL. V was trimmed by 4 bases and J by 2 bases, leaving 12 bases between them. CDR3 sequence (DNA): TGCGCCAGCAGCCCCGACCCAGGGGGCAATCAGCCCCAGCATTTT. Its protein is CASSPDPGGNQPQHF.

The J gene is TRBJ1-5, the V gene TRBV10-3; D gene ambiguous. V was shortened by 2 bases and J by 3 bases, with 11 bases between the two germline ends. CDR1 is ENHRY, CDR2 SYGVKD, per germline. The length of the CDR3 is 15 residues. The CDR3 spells CAISEEGIYNQPQHF. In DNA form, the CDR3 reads TGTGCCATCAGTGAGGAAGGGATTTACAATCAGCCCCAGCATTTT.

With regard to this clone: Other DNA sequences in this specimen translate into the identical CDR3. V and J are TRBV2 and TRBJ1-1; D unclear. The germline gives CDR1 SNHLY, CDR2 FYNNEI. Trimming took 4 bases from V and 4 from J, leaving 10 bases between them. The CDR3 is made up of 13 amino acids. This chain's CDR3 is CASSGSRGTEAFF. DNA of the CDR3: TGTGCCAGCAGTGGCTCGCGTGGCACTGAAGCTTTCTTT.

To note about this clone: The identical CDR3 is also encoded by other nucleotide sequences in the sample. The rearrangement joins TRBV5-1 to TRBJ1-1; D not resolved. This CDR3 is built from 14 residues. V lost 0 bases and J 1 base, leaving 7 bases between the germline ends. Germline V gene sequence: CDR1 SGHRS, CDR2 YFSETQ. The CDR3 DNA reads TGCGCCAGCAGCTTGGACCGATCGAACACTGAAGCTTTCTTT. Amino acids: CASSLDRSNTEAFF.

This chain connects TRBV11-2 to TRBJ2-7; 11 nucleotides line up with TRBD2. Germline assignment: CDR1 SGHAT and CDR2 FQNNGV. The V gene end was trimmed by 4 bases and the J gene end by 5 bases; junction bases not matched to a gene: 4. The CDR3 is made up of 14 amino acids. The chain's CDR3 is CASSSLAGGNEQYF. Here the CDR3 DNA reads TGTGCCAGCAGCTCCCTAGCGGGAGGTAACGAGCAGTACTTC.

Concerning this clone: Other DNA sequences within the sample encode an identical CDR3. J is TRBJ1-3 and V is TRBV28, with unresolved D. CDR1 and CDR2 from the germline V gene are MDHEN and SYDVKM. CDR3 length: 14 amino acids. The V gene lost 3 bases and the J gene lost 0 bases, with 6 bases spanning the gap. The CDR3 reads CASSFGNSGNTIYF. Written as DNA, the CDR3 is TGTGCCAGCAGTTTTGGCAACTCTGGAAACACCATATATTTT.

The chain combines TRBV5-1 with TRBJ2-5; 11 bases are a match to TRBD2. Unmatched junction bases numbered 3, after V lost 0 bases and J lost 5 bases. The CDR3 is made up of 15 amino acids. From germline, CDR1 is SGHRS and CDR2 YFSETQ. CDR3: CASSLASSGRETQYF. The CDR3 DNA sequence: TGCGCCAGCAGCTTGGCGTCTAGCGGGAGGGAGACCCAGTACTTC.

The CDR3 spells CASSLGLAGFASSYEQYF. CDR3 bases: TGTGCCAGCAGTTTGGGACTAGCGGGCTTTGCAAGTTCCTACGAGCAGTACTTC. This sequence joins TRBV27 and TRBJ2-7; TRBD2 aligns across 12 bases. The V gene's germline CDR1 is MNHEY and CDR2 SMNVEV (reference sequence). CDR3 length equals 18 residues. V lost 3 bases to trimming and J lost 1 base; unmatched junction nucleotides: 10.